Each of the 8 T cell receptor beta chains below was sequenced from the same sample in a study of OX40 agonist ivuxolimab in advanced cancers. The method was immunoSEQ multiplex PCR; TCRdb's version includes in-frame clones alone and lacks a portion of them. The data show tens of thousands of clones, 89% seen once. This material consisted of CD4+ or CD8+ T cells sorted from blood, taken in a trial of the OX40 agonist ivuxolimab. These receptor sequences come from an adult with an advanced solid tumor such as melanoma, head and neck, liver or kidney cancer.

The chain links TRBV30 to TRBJ1-5; D possibly corresponds to TRBD1 (5 bases). Germline V lookup: CDR1 GTSNPN, CDR2 SVGIG (reference sequence). The CDR3 totals 13 residues. The V end was cut by 1 base, the J end by 7 bases, with 11 bases between. For the CDR3, the DNA is TGTGCCTGGAGTGGGGGGGGAGGACAGCCCCAGCATTTT. Its protein product is CAWSGGGGQPQHF.

This clone appeared a single time. The genes are TRBV7-9 and TRBJ1-6; TRBD1 agrees at 7 bases. CDR1 and CDR2 from the germline V gene are SEHNR and FQNEAQ (reference sequence). V trimming: 1 base; J trimming: 1 base; junction bases outside the gene matches: 10. CDR3 size: 19 residues. The CDR3 spells CASSLERARGLSYNSPLHF. Written as DNA, the CDR3 is TGTGCCAGCAGCTTAGAGAGGGCCAGGGGGTTATCCTATAATTCACCCCTCCACTTT.

The chain employs TRBV28 and TRBJ2-1; possibly TRBD1 for D (5 bases). The CDR3 extends over 15 amino acids. In germline, CDR1 is MDHEN, CDR2 SYDVKM. V was shortened by 4 bases and J by 0 bases, with 10 bases between the two germline ends. CDR3 coding DNA: TGTGCCAGCAGTTCGGTCAGGGTCTCCTACAATGAGCAGTTCTTC. This sequence encodes CASSSVRVSYNEQFF. Supplemented by reference TRBV28 and TRBJ2-1, the full variable domain reads DVKVTQSSRYLVKRTGEKVFLECVQDMDHENMFWYRQDPGLGLRLIYFSYDVKMKEKGDIPEGYSVSREKKERFSLILESASTNQTSMYLCASSSVRVSYNEQFFGPGTRLTVL.

This clone was detected only once. The chain is built from TRBV18 and TRBJ1-6; 8 bases map to TRBD1. The CDR3 is 16 amino acids. Germline V gene lookup returns CDR1 KGHSH and CDR2 LQKENI. V lost 4 bases to trimming and J lost 7 bases; unmatched junction nucleotides: 9. Written as DNA, the CDR3 is TGTGCCAGCTCACGCCACGGACAGGGAACAAATTCACCCCTCCACTTT. Amino acid sequence: CASSRHGQGTNSPLHF.

V usage is TRBV11-2 and J usage is TRBJ1-4; unclear D gene. The CDR3 is 14 amino acids. V lost 3 bases, J lost 0 bases, and 5 bases lay in between. In germline, CDR1 is SGHAT, CDR2 FQNNGV. CDR3 nucleotide sequence: TGTGCCAGCAGCTTCAGTACAACTAATGAAAAACTGTTTTTT. Its protein is CASSFSTTNEKLFF.

This rearrangement joins TRBV11-3 to TRBJ2-7; D possibly corresponds to TRBD2 (5 bases). Looked up from germline, CDR1 is SGHNT and CDR2 is YENEEA. This CDR3 is built from 14 residues. Trimming took off 5 bases at V and 1 base at J, with 12 bases between the two ends. This chain's CDR3 is CASSHTTKSYEQYF. The DNA for the CDR3 is TGTGCCAGCAGCCATACGACTAAATCCTACGAGCAGTACTTC.

This sequence joins TRBV7-2 and TRBJ1-3, with a possible D match to TRBD1 (5 bases). Trimming removed 4 bases at V and 9 bases at J, with 10 bases between. The germline V gene has CDR1 SGHTA and CDR2 FQGNSA. CDR3 length: 12 amino acids. The CDR3 here is CASSSGHRTIYF. The CDR3 DNA follows: TGTGCCAGCAGCTCAGGACACCGCACCATATATTTT.

The J gene is TRBJ1-4, the V gene TRBV4-3, with D maybe TRBD1 (6 bases). CDR3 length: 14 residues. Germline V gene data show CDR1 as LGHNA and CDR2 as YSLEER. V dropped 4 bases and J dropped 7 bases, with 13 bases sitting between them. CDR3 nucleotide sequence: TGCGCCAGCAGCCGAAGACAGGAGGCTGAAAAACTGTTTTTT. Protein sequence: CASSRRQEAEKLFF.